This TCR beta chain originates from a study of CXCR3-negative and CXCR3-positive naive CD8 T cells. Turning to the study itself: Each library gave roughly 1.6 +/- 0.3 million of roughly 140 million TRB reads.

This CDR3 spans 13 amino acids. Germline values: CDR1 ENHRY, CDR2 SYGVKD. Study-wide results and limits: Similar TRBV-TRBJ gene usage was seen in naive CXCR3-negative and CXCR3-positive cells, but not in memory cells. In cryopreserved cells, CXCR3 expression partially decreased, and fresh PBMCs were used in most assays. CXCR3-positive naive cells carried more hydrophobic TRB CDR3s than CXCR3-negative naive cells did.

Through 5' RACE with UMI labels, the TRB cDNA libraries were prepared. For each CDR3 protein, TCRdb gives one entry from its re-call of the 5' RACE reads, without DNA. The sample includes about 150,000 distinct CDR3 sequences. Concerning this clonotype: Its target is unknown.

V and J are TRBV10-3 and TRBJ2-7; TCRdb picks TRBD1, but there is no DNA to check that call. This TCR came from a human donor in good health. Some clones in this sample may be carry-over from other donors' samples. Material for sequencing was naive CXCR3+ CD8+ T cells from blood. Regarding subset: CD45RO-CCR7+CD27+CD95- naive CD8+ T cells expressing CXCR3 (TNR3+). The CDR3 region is CAIKNRGDDEQYF.